This TCR beta chain was captured by sequencing in a study of Ad26.COV2.S vaccination and SARS-CoV-2 variants. Study background: Each vaccinee took Ad26.COV2.S intramuscularly, once or twice 56 days apart.

Trimming took off 0 bases at V and 2 bases at J, with 15 bases between the two ends. This CDR3 has 16 residues. Germline values: CDR1 SGHKS, CDR2 YYEKEE (reference sequence). Treatment reported: around 19 received Ad26.COV2.S at low or high dose, single or two shots; roughly 5 received placebo; per-sample allocation not given. Repertoires come from day 63 after the first vaccine or placebo injection. The table came from immunoSEQ multiplex PCR; TCRdb's copy has only in-frame clones and leaves some out. The sample has about 390,000 clones, 92% seen once. This receptor was obtained from a person aged 18-60 years who received the Ad26.COV2.S COVID-19 vaccine or a placebo. Specimen: peripheral blood, collected in a trial of Ad26.COV2.S vaccine versus placebo. This chain joins TRBV5-5 and TRBJ2-7; a weak D match, TRBD1 (6 bases). DNA for the CDR3: TGTGCCAGCAGCTTGGCCGGACAGTACCCCACCTACGAGCAGTACTTC. Its translation is CASSLAGQYPTYEQYF. Complete variable domain (other parts from reference TRBV5-5 and TRBJ2-7): DAGVTQSPTHLIKTRGQQVTLRCSPISGHKSVSWYQQVLGQGPQFIFQYYEKEERGRGNFPDRFSARQFPNYSSELNVNALLLGDSALYLCASSLAGQYPTYEQYFGPGTRLTVT.